This paragraph reports one T cell receptor (beta chain). The CDR3 is 17 residues long. The data are from a study of cytomegalovirus exposure and HLA in healthy donors. The PCR made use of 60 Vbeta and 13 Jbeta primers. The data were produced by immunoSEQ multiplex PCR, yet TCRdb's version contains in-frame clones alone and is incomplete. This table has some 130,000 clones, over 70% appearing once. The chain carries TRBV21-1 and TRBJ2-7; the table assigns TRBD1, which was not confirmed against the DNA. TRBV21-1 is a recognized pseudogene. The sequence came from a woman aged 55-70 years in good health and CMV-seropositive. The source material was PBMCs. The CDR3 loop reads CASSKEGDTAFSYEQYF. Written as DNA, the CDR3 is TGTGCCAGCAGCAAAGAGGGGGACACGGCATTCTCCTACGAGCAGTACTTC.